This entry lists 10 T cell receptor beta chains sequenced from one sample in a study of blood T cells in healthy people across ages. Combining a sample-barcoded 5' primer with a J-beta primer mix, a second PCR ran for roughly 7 to 12 cycles. One entry per CDR3 protein, called by TCRdb with MiXCR from the 5' RACE reads. The data show around 520,000 distinct CDR3 sequences, roughly a quarter seen once. The same sample was also studied in work on T cells of mothers and their children.

The sequencing input was blood. These receptors originate from a boy aged 2 to 10 in good health.

There are a few counts of this clonotype. The V call is TRBV5-1, the J call TRBJ2-5; D tentatively fits TRBD1 or TRBD2 (5 bases each). Trimming took off 0 bases at V and 6 bases at J, with 15 bases between the two ends. In germline, CDR1 is SGHRS, CDR2 YFSETQ. The CDR3 is made up of 15 amino acids. The chain's CDR3 is CASSLGGLGEKTQYF. The CDR3 nucleotides are TGCGCCAGCAGCTTGGGAGGCTTGGGGGAGAAGACCCAGTACTTC.

The chain combines TRBV6-1 with TRBJ1-3, with D unclear. This CDR3 comprises 17 residues. Germline CDR1 and CDR2: MNHNS and SASEGT. Trimming left V 6 bases short and J 0 bases short, with 18 bases between. This chain's CDR3 is CASSETGRPFSGNTIYF. CDR3 DNA sequence: TGTGCCAGCAGCGAAACCGGCAGGCCCTTCTCTGGAAACACCATATATTTT.

This clonotype was observed a handful of times. The chain employs TRBV6-2 or TRBV6-3 and TRBJ2-1; D ambiguous. Per germline, CDR1 MNHEY and CDR2 SVGEGT. The CDR3 has 11 residues. V was clipped by 7 bases and J by 9 bases, with 10 bases between them. CDR3: CASMLGREQFF. Here the CDR3 DNA reads TGTGCCAGCATGCTAGGTCGTGAGCAGTTCTTC.

This clonotype was recorded a few times. The gene calls are TRBV28 and TRBJ1-1, with TRBD1 as a possible D gene (6 bases). The CDR3 is made up of 14 amino acids. Germline lookup yields CDR1 MDHEN and CDR2 SYDVKM. The germline V and J ends were trimmed by 5 bases and 4 bases, with 14 bases remaining between them. The CDR3 DNA reads TGTGCCAGCAGTCCGGCGCAGGGGATCACTGAAGCTTTCTTT. This encodes CASSPAQGITEAFF.

This clonotype was recorded a few times. This sequence joins TRBV6-6 and TRBJ2-5; D is ambiguous. The DNA end favors TRBJ2-7, so the J call may be wrong. Germline loops: CDR1 MNHNY, CDR2 SVGAGI (reference sequence). The CDR3 loop spans 13 amino acids. The DNA of the CDR3 is TGTGCCAGCAGTTACTCGCTGATTTACGAGCAGTACTTC. Amino acids: CASSYSLIYEQYF.

This clonotype was seen a handful of times. V usage is TRBV9 and J usage is TRBJ2-3; possibly TRBD2 for D (7 bases). The germline gives CDR1 SGDLS, CDR2 YYNGEE. There are 15 residues in the CDR3. Trimming removed 3 bases from V and 7 bases from J, with 18 bases in between. The CDR3 is CASSAEQGAGNTQYF. Written as DNA, the CDR3 is TGTGCCAGCAGCGCAGAACAGGGAGCGGGAAATACGCAGTATTTT.

This CDR3 reads CASSQPYSGEYTDTQYF. The CDR3, as DNA: TGCGCCAGCAGCCAACCATATAGCGGGGAATACACAGATACGCAGTATTTT. V gene TRBV4-1 combines with J gene TRBJ2-3; 8 nucleotides align to TRBD2. The CDR3 length is 17 residues. Germline V lookup: CDR1 MGHRA, CDR2 YSYEKL. V gave up 2 bases and J gave up 2 bases; unmatched junction bases: 9.

In this sample, this clonotype turned up a few times. The chain combines TRBV9 with TRBJ2-1, with 8 bases fitting TRBD2. The J call may be faulty, since TRBJ2-5 better matches the DNA end. Germline assignment: CDR1 SGDLS and CDR2 YYNGEE. The CDR3 runs to 17 residues. CDR3 nucleotide sequence: TGTGCCAGCAGCGGATCCGGGGGACGGGGGGGCCGTGAGACCCAGTACTTC. Translation: CASSGSGGRGGRETQYF.

This clonotype was counted only a few times. The CDR3 loop reads CASSVRGATNEKLFF. The CDR3 DNA sequence: TGTGCCAGCAGCGTACGGGGGGCAACTAATGAAAAACTGTTTTTT. J is TRBJ1-4 and V is TRBV9; D possibly corresponds to TRBD1 (5 bases). V was trimmed by 1 base and J by 0 bases, leaving 7 bases between them. Germline V gene lookup returns CDR1 SGDLS and CDR2 YYNGEE. There are 15 residues in the CDR3.

The chain has TRBV9 and TRBJ1-3; D uncertain. V was shortened by 4 bases and J by 3 bases, with 2 bases between the two germline ends. This CDR3 is built from 11 residues. From germline, CDR1 is SGDLS and CDR2 YYNGEE. The CDR3 DNA follows: TGTGCCAGCAGCATTGGAAACACCATATATTTT. It translates to CASSIGNTIYF. The entire variable domain, with the rest obtained from reference TRBV9 and TRBJ1-3, is as follows: DSGVTQTPKHLITATGQRVTLRCSPRSGDLSVYWYQQSLDQGLQFLIQYYNGEERAKGNILERFSAQQFPDLHSELNLSSLELGDSALYFCASSIGNTIYFGEGSWLTVV.